This T cell receptor beta chain was retrieved from a study of neurological immune-mediated disorders. A remark on this clonotype: As yet, its antigen is unknown.

This CDR3 is built from 14 residues. Germline CDR1 is SGHAT and CDR2 is FQNNGV. Between the trimmed V and J ends, which lost 2 bases and 1 base, there was a span of 8 bases. 5'RACE with 10-nucleotide random UMIs generated the cDNA. MiXCR was run by TCRdb on the 5' RACE reads, yielding one entry per CDR3 protein. The sample consists of approximately 70,000 distinct CDR3 sequences, 4.5% to 6% of them appearing once. Findings and caveats of the study: Association with the multiple sclerosis repertoire cluster was not found for any clinical or MRI feature. The expanded clones of different subjects shared no CDR3 amino acid sequences (suggesting private repertoires in all groups). The phylogenetic placement of 18 of 34 multiple sclerosis patients' repertoires in one related-CDR3 cluster constitutes a possible signature.

Material: PBMCs. The sequence was collected from a woman in her seventies with multiple sclerosis. The chain couples TRBV11-2 to TRBJ1-1; D call uncertain. The CDR3, as DNA: TGTGCCAGCAGCTTAATGGTGGAGAACACTGAAGCTTTCTTT. Its protein is CASSLMVENTEAFF.